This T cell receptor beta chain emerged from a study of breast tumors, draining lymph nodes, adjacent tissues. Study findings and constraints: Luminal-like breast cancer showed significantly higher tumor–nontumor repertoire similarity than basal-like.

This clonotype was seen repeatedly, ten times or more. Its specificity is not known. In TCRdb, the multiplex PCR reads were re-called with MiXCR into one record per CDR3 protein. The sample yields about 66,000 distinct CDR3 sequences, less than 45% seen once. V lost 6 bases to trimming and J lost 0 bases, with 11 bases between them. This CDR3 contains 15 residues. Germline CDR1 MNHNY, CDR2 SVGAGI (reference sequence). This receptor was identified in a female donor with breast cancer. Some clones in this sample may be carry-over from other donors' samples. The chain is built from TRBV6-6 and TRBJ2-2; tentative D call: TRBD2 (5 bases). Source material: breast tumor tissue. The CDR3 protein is CASSPLGANTGELFF. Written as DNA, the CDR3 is TGTGCCAGCAGCCCCCTCGGGGCGAACACCGGGGAGCTGTTTTTT.